This passage covers 27 T cell receptor beta chains from one sample sequenced in a study of pediatric ulcerative colitis. Produced via immunoSEQ multiplex PCR; TCRdb's table is partial and in-frame only. The sample gives 55,000 to 75,000 clones, roughly 90% of which show up once; approximately 3.5% is in the top ten. Sequenced input: blood. These receptors all come from a boy aged 10-17 years with severe ulcerative colitis.

The rearrangement uses TRBV19 and TRBJ2-1; D is perhaps TRBD2 (6 bases). The V gene's germline CDR1 is LNHDA and CDR2 SQIVND (reference sequence). The CDR3 totals 17 residues. Trimming stripped 5 bases from V and 1 base from J, with 18 bases between. CDR3 protein: CASSRLAITNSYNEQFF. CDR3 DNA: TGTGCCAGTAGTCGGCTAGCGATTACCAATTCCTACAATGAGCAGTTCTTC.

The chain employs TRBV11-3 and TRBJ2-1; TRBD2 might be the D (6 bases). The germline V and J ends were trimmed by 5 bases and 0 bases, with 11 bases remaining between them. The CDR3 has 15 residues. Germline V gene data show CDR1 as SGHNT and CDR2 as YENEEA. Here the CDR3 DNA reads TGTGCCAGCAGCCTCCGGGGGAGCTCCTACAATGAGCAGTTCTTC. This translates into CASSLRGSSYNEQFF.

The chain has TRBV11-3 and TRBJ2-1, with D unresolved. Deletions cut 9 bases from V and 5 bases from J, with 14 bases between. The germline V gene encodes CDR1 SGHNT and CDR2 YENEEA. The CDR3 consists of 13 residues. CDR3 sequence: CASEAVWNNEQFF. The CDR3 nucleotides read TGTGCCAGTGAGGCAGTTTGGAACAATGAGCAGTTCTTC.

The J gene is TRBJ2-7, the V gene TRBV6-6; 9 bases align to TRBD2. The ends lost 5 bases at V and 5 bases at J; junction bases unmatched: 7. CDR1 and CDR2 (germline): MNHNY, SVGAGI (reference sequence). This CDR3 comprises 14 residues. This chain's CDR3 is CASSPRTSADEQYF. Here the CDR3 DNA reads TGTGCCAGCAGTCCGCGGACTAGCGCCGACGAGCAGTACTTC.

The DNA for the CDR3 is TGCAGCGTTGAAGAGGGGCGTCGGACTGAAGCTTTCTTT. Translation: CSVEEGRRTEAFF. The chain employs TRBV29-1 and TRBJ1-1, with D tentatively TRBD1 (5 bases). The CDR3 runs to 13 residues. Germline CDR1 SQVTM, CDR2 ANQGSEA. The V end was cut by 0 bases, the J end by 5 bases, with 10 bases between.

The sample holds one count of this clone. The chain joins TRBV9 to TRBJ2-1; 10 bases map to TRBD2. The CDR3 consists of 14 residues. The V gene end was trimmed by 4 bases and the J gene end by 8 bases; junction bases not matched to a gene: 6. Germline CDR1 is SGDLS and CDR2 is YYNGEE. The CDR3 here is CASSRLAGGDEQFF. In nucleotides, the CDR3 is TGTGCCAGCAGCCGTTTAGCGGGAGGCGATGAGCAGTTCTTC.

V usage is TRBV5-6 and J usage is TRBJ2-7; D remains unclear. Trimming removed 3 bases from V and 0 bases from J, with 13 bases in between. The CDR3 length is 15 residues. CDR1 is SGHDT and CDR2 is YYEEEE in the germline V gene. DNA for the CDR3: TGTGCCAGCAGCTCGGTCACGAGCCTCTCCTACGAGCAGTACTTC. Translation: CASSSVTSLSYEQYF.

The chain employs TRBV19 and TRBJ2-7, with D perhaps TRBD2 (6 bases). V dropped 5 bases and J dropped 0 bases, with 11 bases sitting between them. CDR3 length equals 14 residues. The germline V gene has CDR1 LNHDA and CDR2 SQIVND (reference sequence). The CDR3 loop reads CASSPGTRSYEQYF. The CDR3 bases are TGTGCCAGTAGTCCTGGGACTCGCTCCTACGAGCAGTACTTC.

The chain employs TRBV29-1 and TRBJ2-7; 7 bases match TRBD1. After removal of 1 base from V and 5 bases from J, the junction contained 5 bases not matched to a gene. Looked up from germline, CDR1 is SQVTM and CDR2 is ANQGSEA. This CDR3 is 13 amino acids long. The CDR3 DNA is TGCAGCGTTGAAGGGGACAGTCTGGACGAGCAGTACTTC. Its protein product is CSVEGDSLDEQYF.

The rearrangement uses TRBV6-4 and TRBJ2-7; possible D gene TRBD2, 5 bases. Germline V gene sequence: CDR1 MRHNA, CDR2 SNTAGT. V lost 4 bases and J lost 1, with 14 bases in between. The CDR3 runs to 15 residues. The DNA for the CDR3 is TGTGCCAGCAGTGGCTGGGAGTGGGGATCCTACGAGCAGTACTTC. It translates to CASSGWEWGSYEQYF.

The CDR3 spells CASRGWDGPSNYGYTF. CDR3 nucleotides: TGTGCCAGCAGGGGGTGGGACGGACCCTCTAACTATGGCTACACCTTC. This rearrangement joins TRBV2 to TRBJ1-2; TRBD1 is a possible D gene (5 bases). CDR1 and CDR2 (germline): SNHLY, FYNNEI. V was trimmed by 6 bases and J by 0 bases, leaving 17 bases between them. The CDR3 is 16 amino acids.

This chain uses TRBV10-2 with TRBJ2-7, with 7 bases aligning to TRBD2. In germline, CDR1 is WSHSY, CDR2 SAAADI. The V and J ends lost 3 bases and 4 bases, in that order; junction bases with no gene match: 9. The CDR3 loop spans 15 amino acids. CDR3 bases: TGCGCCAGCAGTGATAGGGCGGGAGATAAGTACGAGCAGTACTTC. Amino acid sequence: CASSDRAGDKYEQYF.

The V call is TRBV2, the J call TRBJ2-7, with 7 positions matching TRBD1. The V gene end was trimmed by 3 bases and the J gene end by 2 bases; junction bases not matched to a gene: 1. Germline lookup yields CDR1 SNHLY and CDR2 FYNNEI. The CDR3 is made up of 13 amino acids. The chain's CDR3 is CASSEDRTYEQYF. The CDR3 DNA sequence: TGTGCCAGCAGTGAGGACAGGACCTACGAGCAGTACTTC.

The genes are TRBV6-1 and TRBJ1-1, with D possibly being TRBD1 (5 bases). From germline, CDR1 is MNHNS and CDR2 SASEGT. The V gene lost 2 bases and the J gene lost 6 bases, with 10 bases spanning the gap. CDR3 length equals 13 residues. The CDR3 loop is CASSERPGAEAFF. CDR3 nucleotide sequence: TGTGCCAGCAGTGAAAGACCGGGGGCTGAAGCTTTCTTT.

The chain recombines TRBV25-1 with TRBJ1-2; 7 bases are a match to TRBD1. J gave up 4 bases and V 5 bases, and 16 bases lay outside the gene matches. The germline V gene has CDR1 MGHDK and CDR2 SYGVNS. The CDR3 spans 17 residues. The CDR3 DNA reads TGTGCCAGCAGTTCCCTGCGGGACCAGGGGGACCCCTATGGCTACACCTTC. This sequence encodes CASSSLRDQGDPYGYTF.

This chain joins TRBV29-1 and TRBJ2-3; 7 nucleotides agree with TRBD2. This CDR3 has 13 residues. CDR1 and CDR2 (germline): SQVTM, ANQGSEA. J was trimmed by 2 bases and V by 6 bases; bases with no gene match: 5. The CDR3 DNA sequence: TGCAGCGTGCGGGAGTCCCCCACAGATACGCAGTATTTT. Its protein product is CSVRESPTDTQYF.

This chain joins TRBV5-1 and TRBJ2-1; D is unclear. The CDR3 covers 16 residues. Germline values: CDR1 SGHRS, CDR2 YFSETQ. The V end lost 0 bases, the J end lost 8 bases, and 18 bases lay between the germline ends. This chain's CDR3 is CASSLGPGPKFHEQFF. CDR3 bases: TGCGCCAGCAGCTTGGGCCCCGGACCCAAGTTCCATGAGCAGTTCTTC.

The J gene is TRBJ2-3, the V gene TRBV6-6, with a tentative D call TRBD2 (6 bases). CDR3 size: 15 residues. The germline gives CDR1 MNHNY, CDR2 SVGAGI (reference sequence). The V and J ends lost 6 bases and 3 bases respectively, with 16 bases between them. The CDR3 spells CASSTRVLATDTQYF. The DNA for the CDR3 is TGTGCCAGCAGCACCAGGGTACTAGCTACAGATACGCAGTATTTT.

The CDR3 coding sequence is TGTGCCAGTAGTATGGGCGCGGGAGCTTATAATGAGCAGTTCTTC. Encoded protein: CASSMGAGAYNEQFF. The gene calls are TRBV19 and TRBJ2-1; 7 bases match TRBD2. Losses at the gene ends were 3 bases for V and 7 bases for J; bases not matched to a gene: 9. Germline assignment: CDR1 LNHDA and CDR2 SQIVND (reference sequence). The CDR3 is 15 residues long.

This clone has only one observation. This chain links TRBV2 with TRBJ2-7, with unresolved D. V lost 1 base and J 0 bases, leaving 7 bases between the germline ends. CDR3 length: 14 amino acids. Germline loops: CDR1 SNHLY, CDR2 FYNNEI. The CDR3 sequence is CASSEVFSSYEQYF. Written as DNA, the CDR3 is TGTGCCAGCAGTGAAGTGTTTAGCTCCTACGAGCAGTACTTC. Looking up the rest from reference TRBV2 and TRBJ2-7 gives the full variable domain: EPEVTQTPSHQVTQMGQEVILRCVPISNHLYFYWYRQILGQKVEFLVSFYNNEISEKSEIFDDQFSVERPDGSNFTLKIRSTKLEDSAMYFCASSEVFSSYEQYFGPGTRLTVT.

The J gene is TRBJ2-5, the V gene TRBV5-1; the match to TRBD2 covers 11 bases. V gave up 4 bases and J gave up 4 bases; unmatched junction bases: 6. Germline assignment: CDR1 SGHRS and CDR2 YFSETQ. The CDR3 spans 15 residues. The CDR3 DNA sequence: TGCGCCAGCAGCGAGGGGACTAGCGGACCAGAGACCCAGTACTTC. As protein: CASSEGTSGPETQYF. The entire variable domain, with the rest obtained from reference TRBV5-1 and TRBJ2-5, is as follows: KAGVTQTPRYLIKTRGQQVTLSCSPISGHRSVSWYQQTPGQGLQFLFEYFSETQRNKGNFPGRFSGRQFSNSRSEMNVSTLELGDSALYLCASSEGTSGPETQYFGPGTRLLVL.

V and J are TRBV19 and TRBJ2-3; TRBD2 matches 13 bases. The V and J ends lost 4 bases and 2 bases, in that order; junction bases with no gene match: 9. The germline gives CDR1 LNHDA, CDR2 SQIVND (reference sequence). This CDR3 has 18 residues. CDR3 amino acids: CASSTLGLAGVNTDTQYF. The CDR3 bases are TGTGCCAGTAGTACTCTCGGACTAGCGGGAGTGAACACAGATACGCAGTATTTT.

V usage is TRBV19 and J usage is TRBJ2-5; TRBD1 matches at 7 bases. The CDR3 loop spans 13 amino acids. J was trimmed by 4 bases and V by 4 bases; bases with no gene match: 3. Germline lookup yields CDR1 LNHDA and CDR2 SQIVND (reference sequence). The CDR3 region has the DNA TGTGCCAGTAGTACTAACAGGGGAGAGACCCAGTACTTC. Translated: CASSTNRGETQYF.

The rearrangement links TRBV9 to TRBJ2-5; a possible D gene is TRBD2 (5 bases). V was shortened by 3 bases and J by 2 bases, with 11 bases between the two germline ends. Germline V gives CDR1 SGDLS, CDR2 YYNGEE. CDR3 size: 14 residues. CDR3 protein: CASSGGGQQETQYF. In DNA form, the CDR3 reads TGTGCCAGCAGCGGCGGCGGGCAGCAAGAGACCCAGTACTTC.

This rearrangement joins TRBV28 to TRBJ2-1; 9 nucleotides match TRBD2. Germline assignment: CDR1 MDHEN and CDR2 SYDVKM. The CDR3 covers 16 residues. J was trimmed by 7 bases and V by 6 bases; bases with no gene match: 13. The CDR3 DNA sequence: TGTGCCAGCAGCCCCTATCTAGCGGGAAAAGGAAATGAGCAGTTCTTC. Protein: CASSPYLAGKGNEQFF.

The rearrangement joins TRBV21-1 to TRBJ2-5. TRBV21-1 corresponds to a pseudogene. This CDR3 has 10 amino acids. This chain's CDR3 is CASSKVSQYF. The CDR3 DNA reads TGTGCCAGCAGCAAAGTGTCCCAGTACTTC.

The genes are TRBV9 and TRBJ2-7, with D tentatively TRBD1 or TRBD2 (5 bases each). The CDR3 has 14 residues. Per germline, CDR1 SGDLS and CDR2 YYNGEE. V lost 1 base, J lost 0 bases, and 8 bases lay in between. The CDR3 is CASSVQGDSYEQYF. CDR3 DNA: TGTGCCAGCAGCGTACAGGGAGACTCCTACGAGCAGTACTTC.